Following are 14 T cell receptor beta chains from one sample sequenced in a study of CD8+CD57+ T cells in acquired aplastic anemia (dated by TCRdb to 2016 to 2019). Sequenced using an Illumina HiSeq 2000. Genomic DNA served as template for TCR beta VDJ combination and CDR3 sequence profiling. The public reads were run again by TCRdb, first through fastp at Q25 and then through MiXCR, and only productive beta chains were kept. When rows share a CDR3 protein, they turn into one entry using the most common DNA and genes. The sample yields about 170,000 distinct CDR3 sequences; roughly 48% were counted once. Clones ranked in the top ten supply about 1.1% of the sample. The sample taken for sequencing was sorted CD4+, CD8+, or CD8+CD57+ T cells (not recorded which) from PBMCs. These receptors originate from a human donor in good health.

The CDR3 sequence: CATSDPTSGIEDEQFF. Written as DNA, the CDR3 is TGTGCCACCAGTGATCCGACTAGCGGGATTGAAGATGAGCAGTTCTTC. This chain links TRBV24-1 with TRBJ2-1, with 11 bases fitting TRBD2. The CDR3 has 16 residues. Germline lookup yields CDR1 KGHDR and CDR2 SFDVKD. V was clipped by 3 bases and J by 8 bases; unmatched bases: 8.

About this clonotype: This may be a read error: a much more frequent sequence differs by one nucleotide. V and J are TRBV6-1 and TRBJ2-5, with D possibly being TRBD1 or TRBD2 (6 bases each). Germline V lookup: CDR1 MNHNS, CDR2 SASEGT. The CDR3 sequence is 14 residues long. The CDR3 reads CASRGRGPQGTQYF. In DNA form, the CDR3 reads TGTGCCAGCAGGGGACGGGGGCCCCAAGGGACCCAGTACTTC.

This chain joins TRBV6-1 and TRBJ2-7; no clear D. The CDR3 is 15 residues long. Germline V gene lookup returns CDR1 MNHNS and CDR2 SASEGT. Trimming removed 6 bases from V and 2 bases from J, with 17 bases in between. CDR3 in amino acids: CASSLSISTAYEQYF. The CDR3 region has the DNA TGTGCCAGCAGCCTCTCAATAAGTACGGCCTACGAGCAGTACTTC.

The rearrangement uses TRBV7-8 and TRBJ1-4; D ambiguous. Per germline, CDR1 SGHVS and CDR2 FQNEAQ. Trimming left V 1 base short and J 7 bases short, with 10 bases between. The CDR3 runs 14 residues. The chain's CDR3 is CASSLGAFGEKLFF. The CDR3 DNA is TGTGCCAGCAGCTTAGGCGCCTTCGGTGAAAAACTGTTTTTT.

On this clonotype: It may be a read error: a sequence one base away is much more abundant. Here the CDR3 reads CASMRNGLGAQETRYF. DNA of the CDR3: TGTGCCAGCATGAGGAACGGACTCGGAGCCCAAGAGACCCGGTACTTC. The J gene is TRBJ2-5, the V gene TRBV6-1; perhaps TRBD2 as D (5 bases). The CDR3 contains 16 residues. Germline V lookup: CDR1 MNHNS, CDR2 SASEGT.

This clonotype was recorded many times. The chain carries TRBV19 and TRBJ2-7; 9 bases are a match to TRBD1. Per germline, CDR1 LNHDA and CDR2 SQIVND (reference sequence). J lost 0 bases, V lost 7 bases, and 7 bases had no gene match. There are 15 residues in the CDR3. Written as DNA, the CDR3 is TGTGCCAGTAAAAAAGGGACAGGGAGCTCCTACGAGCAGTACTTC. This sequence encodes CASKKGTGSSYEQYF.

Many counts were recorded for this clonotype. V is TRBV5-1 and J is TRBJ1-1; a weak D match, TRBD1 (6 bases). The CDR3 contains 14 residues. V shed 2 bases and J shed 7 bases, with 15 bases lying between them. Germline lookup yields CDR1 SGHRS and CDR2 YFSETQ. Here the CDR3 reads CASSLMTGSDEAFF. For the CDR3, the DNA is TGCGCCAGCAGCTTAATGACAGGTTCAGATGAAGCTTTCTTT.

This rearrangement joins TRBV6-1 to TRBJ1-4, with a tentative D call TRBD1 (6 bases). This CDR3 is 13 amino acids long. CDR1 and CDR2 (germline): MNHNS, SASEGT. V was pared by 8 bases and J by 4 bases, with 11 bases between. CDR3 sequence reads: CASGKQGNEKLFF. In DNA, the CDR3 is TGTGCCAGCGGCAAACAGGGTAATGAAAAACTGTTTTTT.

V usage is TRBV6-2 or TRBV6-3 and J usage is TRBJ1-3; 8 bases agree with TRBD1. Losses at the gene ends were 5 bases for V and 1 base for J; bases not matched to a gene: 13. The CDR3 contains 18 residues. The V gene's germline CDR1 is MNHEY and CDR2 SVGEGT. The CDR3 sequence: CASSTLRGTGLSGNTIYF. CDR3 nucleotides: TGTGCCAGCAGTACCCTACGGGGGACAGGCCTATCTGGAAACACCATATATTTT.

The chain employs TRBV13 and TRBJ2-1; unclear D gene. V shed 2 bases and J shed 3 bases, with 5 bases lying between them. The germline CDR1 and CDR2 sequences are PRHDT and FYEKMQ (reference sequence). This CDR3 spans 13 amino acids. The DNA of the CDR3 is TGTGCCAGCAGCTTAAGTGACTACAATGAGCAGTTCTTC. Amino acids: CASSLSDYNEQFF. The variable domain in full, completed from reference TRBV13 and TRBJ2-1, reads AAGVIQSPRHLIKEKRETATLKCYPIPRHDTVYWYQQGPGQDPQFLISFYEKMQSDKGSIPDRFSAQQFSDYHSELNMSSLELGDSALYFCASSLSDYNEQFFGPGTRLTVL.

A single count supports this clonotype. This chain links TRBV25-1 with TRBJ1-1, with D unclear. From germline, CDR1 is MGHDK and CDR2 SYGVNS. The CDR3 totals 14 residues. V lost 8 bases and J lost 6, with 19 bases in between. The CDR3 DNA follows: TGTGCCAGCCGGGGTCATGGGTTTGGGCCTGAAGCTTTCTTT. This translates into CASRGHGFGPEAFF.

With regard to this clonotype: It may be a read error: a sequence one base away is much more abundant. The rearrangement joins TRBV6-4 to TRBJ2-3, with TRBD2 matching over 8 bases. The CDR3 sequence is 15 residues long. V lost 2 bases to trimming and J lost 8 bases; unmatched junction nucleotides: 9. Germline-derived CDR1 and CDR2 are MRHNA and SNTAGT. CDR3 in amino acids: CASSDGVAGRGTQYF. CDR3 DNA sequence: TGTGCCAGCAGTGACGGGGTAGCGGGAAGAGGTACGCAGTATTTT.

This clonotype has at least ten counts. V gene TRBV4-1 combines with J gene TRBJ1-1; D is possibly TRBD1 (5 bases). V lost 1 base and J lost 3, with 12 bases in between. Germline V gene sequence: CDR1 MGHRA, CDR2 YSYEKL. The CDR3 sequence is 15 residues long. The CDR3: CASSQAGGTHTEAFF. As DNA, the CDR3 is TGCGCCAGCAGCCAAGCGGGCGGGACCCACACTGAAGCTTTCTTT.

This clonotype was recorded at least ten times. The gene calls are TRBV12-3 or TRBV12-4 and TRBJ1-2, with D possibly being TRBD1 (5 bases). Trimming shortened V by 7 bases and J by 2 bases, and 11 bases separated the two germline ends. The CDR3 length is 13 residues. DNA for the CDR3: TGTGCCAGCACCCTGAGGGGAAACTATGGCTACACCTTC. Translating gives CASTLRGNYGYTF.